The 31 T cell receptor beta chains reported below all come from one sample, sequenced in a study of CD8+ T cells in alopecia areata. cDNA serving as the sequencing template came from extracted, reverse transcribed RNA. TCRdb's copy holds only in-frame clones and misses some; the assay was immunoSEQ multiplex PCR. Counted here are around 120,000 clones, roughly 68% occurring once; the ten biggest clones make up 2.5% to 3%. Sequencing was done on a sample of CD4+ T cells sorted from blood. These receptors came from a human donor in good health.

Regarding this clone: The sample holds other DNA sequences that translate to the same CDR3. This chain connects TRBV29-1 to TRBJ2-7; D gene ambiguous. In germline, CDR1 is SQVTM, CDR2 ANQGSEA. The CDR3 totals 12 residues. Trimming stripped 1 base from V and 3 bases from J, with 7 bases between. The CDR3 coding sequence is TGCAGCGTTGAAGGGTCTAGCTACGAGCAGTACTTC. Encoded protein: CSVEGSSYEQYF.

This chain joins TRBV6-5 and TRBJ1-5, with D possibly matching TRBD1 (5 bases). Germline V CDR1 and CDR2: MNHEY, SVGAGI. V was trimmed by 5 bases and J by 1 base, leaving 9 bases between them. This CDR3 region has 14 residues. The CDR3 is CASSPDRSNQPQHF. The CDR3 DNA is TGTGCCAGCAGTCCCGACAGAAGCAATCAGCCCCAGCATTTT.

This chain connects TRBV5-8 to TRBJ1-1; tentative D call: TRBD1 (6 bases). Trimming took off 5 bases at V and 5 bases at J, with 13 bases between the two ends. Germline loops: CDR1 SGHTS, CDR2 YDEGEE. The CDR3 runs 13 residues. The CDR3 is CASRIRGLTEAFF. The CDR3 DNA sequence: TGTGCCAGCAGGATTAGGGGGTTGACTGAAGCTTTCTTT. The whole variable domain, remainder taken from reference TRBV5-8 and TRBJ1-1, is EAGVTQSPTHLIKTRGQQATLRCSPISGHTSVYWYQQALGLGLQFLLWYDEGEERNRGNFPPRFSGRQFPNYSSELNVNALELEDSALYLCASRIRGLTEAFFGQGTRLTVV.

The chain has TRBV4-2 and TRBJ2-3; TRBD1 aligns across 9 bases. After removal of 1 base from V and 7 bases from J, the junction contained 3 bases not matched to a gene. The CDR3 has 14 amino acids. The V gene's germline CDR1 is LGHNA and CDR2 YNFKEQ. The CDR3 is CASSQGGTGNTQYF. In nucleotides, the CDR3 is TGTGCCAGCAGCCAAGGAGGGACAGGGAATACGCAGTATTTT.

The J gene is TRBJ1-2, the V gene TRBV28; a possible D gene is TRBD1 (5 bases). Germline CDR1 reads MDHEN; CDR2 reads SYDVKM. V gave up 7 bases and J gave up 4 bases, with 7 bases separating them. The CDR3 covers 11 residues. CDR3 sequence (DNA): TGTGCCAGCACCGGGGGCTATGGCTACACCTTC. This translates into CASTGGYGYTF.

This chain links TRBV11-2 with TRBJ2-7; no clear D gene. Germline lookup yields CDR1 SGHAT and CDR2 FQNNGV. V was trimmed by 5 bases and J by 4 bases, leaving 15 bases between them. This CDR3 contains 14 residues. CDR3 residues: CASSTPRWLYEQYF. Written as DNA, the CDR3 is TGTGCCAGCAGCACCCCGAGATGGCTATACGAGCAGTACTTC.

This chain joins TRBV30 and TRBJ1-4; D remains ambiguous. This CDR3 contains 15 residues. V lost 0 bases to trimming and J lost 0 bases, with 8 bases between them. The V gene's germline CDR1 is GTSNPN and CDR2 SVGIG (reference sequence). The CDR3 here is CAWSVQAATNEKLFF. The DNA for the CDR3 is TGTGCCTGGAGTGTGCAAGCAGCAACTAATGAAAAACTGTTTTTT.

The rearrangement joins TRBV7-2 to TRBJ2-3; D remains unclear. V was clipped by 0 bases and J by 6 bases, with 4 bases between them. Germline assignment: CDR1 SGHTA and CDR2 FQGNSA. The CDR3 is made up of 12 amino acids. The CDR3: CASSLARDTQYF. In DNA, the CDR3 is TGTGCCAGCAGCTTAGCGCGGGATACGCAGTATTTT.

This clone was seen once. The junction differs from germline at one of its ends, possibly a read error. V is TRBV19 and J is TRBJ2-4, with 8 bases that match TRBD1. The CDR3 consists of 12 residues. Germline-derived CDR1 and CDR2 are LNHDA and SQIVND (reference sequence). The CDR3 reads CASSLWTGKMHF. CDR3 nucleotides: TGTGCCAGTAGTCTTTGGACAGGGAAAATGCACTTC.

The chain recombines TRBV29-1 with TRBJ2-1; TRBD2 aligns across 10 bases. CDR3 length equals 15 residues. The V gene end was trimmed by 1 base and the J gene end by 9 bases; junction bases not matched to a gene: 9. Germline loops: CDR1 SQVTM, CDR2 ANQGSEA. CDR3 in amino acids: CSVEAQAGGLGEQFF. CDR3 DNA sequence: TGCAGCGTTGAAGCCCAAGCGGGGGGGCTCGGTGAGCAGTTCTTC.

The J gene is TRBJ2-1, the V gene TRBV25-1; 11 bases fit TRBD1. The germline V gene encodes CDR1 MGHDK and CDR2 SYGVNS. V lost 4 bases and J lost 6; bases outside the gene matches: 5. The CDR3 contains 15 residues. The CDR3 here is CASSGTGGFSNEQFF. The DNA of the CDR3 is TGTGCCAGCAGTGGGACAGGGGGCTTCTCCAATGAGCAGTTCTTC.

V is TRBV29-1 and J is TRBJ2-7; the match to TRBD2 covers 7 bases. This CDR3 region has 11 residues. Germline lookup yields CDR1 SQVTM and CDR2 ANQGSEA. Germline trimming cut 7 bases from V and 7 bases from J; bases unmatched to any gene: 7. The CDR3 region has the DNA TGCAGCGCCCTCCGAGCGGGAGAGCAGTACTTC. Its translation: CSALRAGEQYF.

This clone was seen only a few times. The chain has TRBV29-1 and TRBJ2-1, with TRBD1 matching 10 bases. CDR3 size: 15 residues. Trimming cost V 5 bases and J 9 bases; bases outside gene matches: 13. CDR1 is SQVTM and CDR2 is ANQGSEA in the germline V gene. The CDR3 DNA reads TGCAGCGTTCGAGGAGGGACAGGGGCCTTCGGTGAGCAGTTCTTC. Protein: CSVRGGTGAFGEQFF.

V gene TRBV7-6 combines with J gene TRBJ2-5; perhaps TRBD1 as D (6 bases). The CDR3 contains 15 residues. Germline assignment: CDR1 SGHVS and CDR2 FNYEAQ. V lost 5 bases and J 2 bases, leaving 15 bases between the germline ends. This CDR3 reads CASSHAGAGQETQYF. CDR3 sequence (DNA): TGTGCCAGCAGCCATGCAGGGGCAGGGCAAGAGACCCAGTACTTC.

This clone appeared a few times. The same CDR3 can be traced to other DNA sequences in this sample. The J gene is TRBJ2-6, the V gene TRBV25-1, with D unclear. Germline V gene sequence: CDR1 MGHDK, CDR2 SYGVNS. The ends were cut back, 6 bases at V and 1 base at J, with 10 bases in the middle. There are 15 residues in the CDR3. The CDR3 protein is CASSRVGSGANVLTF. CDR3 sequence (DNA): TGTGCCAGCAGCCGGGTGGGGTCTGGGGCCAACGTCCTGACTTTC.

This clone appeared a single time. The genes are TRBV6-6 and TRBJ1-2; D gene ambiguous. Germline V gives CDR1 MNHNY, CDR2 SVGAGI (reference sequence). This CDR3 comprises 14 residues. V shed 7 bases and J shed 2 bases, with 14 bases lying between them. The CDR3, as DNA: TGTGCCAGCAACGAACTAGGGTTCAACTATGGCTACACCTTC. Protein product: CASNELGFNYGYTF.

This clone was found once. The J gene is TRBJ1-2, the V gene TRBV2; D is unresolved. The CDR3 sequence is 10 residues long. Trimming cost V 5 bases and J 8 bases, with 6 bases left between them. CDR1 and CDR2 (germline): SNHLY, FYNNEI. CDR3 nucleotide sequence: TGTGCCAGCAGTAGAGGAGGCTACACCTTC. It codes for CASSRGGYTF.

This chain connects TRBV2 to TRBJ1-1; D is uncertain. Germline CDR1 reads SNHLY; CDR2 reads FYNNEI. The CDR3 is 13 amino acids. The V and J ends lost 8 bases and 2 bases respectively, with 12 bases between them. CDR3 DNA: TGTGCCAGCCACCCGGACGGAAACACTGAAGCTTTCTTT. This sequence encodes CASHPDGNTEAFF.

The genes are TRBV6-6 and TRBJ2-3, with a tentative D call TRBD1 (6 bases). V was clipped by 10 bases and J by 1 base, with 12 bases between them. This CDR3 comprises 13 residues. Germline assignment: CDR1 MNHNY and CDR2 SVGAGI (reference sequence). This CDR3 reads CATRDIGTDTQYF. The DNA for the CDR3 is TGTGCCACCCGGGACATCGGCACAGATACGCAGTATTTT.

The chain is built from TRBV10-2 and TRBJ1-5; 11 nucleotides match TRBD1. Germline CDR1 is WSHSY and CDR2 is SAAADI. V lost 4 bases to trimming and J lost 1 base; unmatched junction nucleotides: 12. The CDR3 has 19 amino acids. The CDR3 protein is CASSGTGQGGKESNQPQHF. DNA of the CDR3: TGCGCCAGCAGTGGTACGGGACAGGGGGGCAAGGAGAGCAATCAGCCCCAGCATTTT.

V gene TRBV30 combines with J gene TRBJ1-5; 9 nucleotides match TRBD1. There are 13 residues in the CDR3. The germline V gene encodes CDR1 GTSNPN and CDR2 SVGIG (reference sequence). V lost 3 bases and J lost 7; bases outside the gene matches: 4. The CDR3 here is CAWSDRGDQPQHF. The CDR3 nucleotides read TGTGCCTGGAGCGACAGGGGGGACCAGCCCCAGCATTTT.

The V call is TRBV5-6, the J call TRBJ1-1; D not resolved. Deletions cut 1 base from V and 3 bases from J, with 4 bases between. CDR3 length equals 12 residues. The germline gives CDR1 SGHDT, CDR2 YYEEEE. The CDR3 DNA follows: TGTGCCAGCAGCTTGCGGTACACTGAAGCTTTCTTT. This translates into CASSLRYTEAFF.

This clone was seen once. V gene TRBV30 combines with J gene TRBJ1-5; no firm D call. Germline V gene lookup returns CDR1 GTSNPN and CDR2 SVGIG (reference sequence). V was shortened by 2 bases and J by 4 bases, with 12 bases between the two germline ends. This CDR3 region has 14 residues. CDR3 in amino acids: CAWSPNGGNQPQHF. In nucleotides, the CDR3 is TGTGCCTGGAGTCCAAATGGAGGAAATCAGCCCCAGCATTTT.

A few counts support this clone. The V and J genes are TRBV6-5 and TRBJ2-7; D is possibly TRBD2 (5 bases). The CDR3 length is 15 residues. The germline CDR1 and CDR2 sequences are MNHEY and SVGAGI. The V end lost 0 bases, the J end lost 6 bases, and 15 bases lay between the germline ends. CDR3 region: CASSYSIGGLSEQYF. The CDR3 region has the DNA TGTGCCAGCAGTTACTCGATAGGAGGTTTGAGCGAGCAGTACTTC.

The chain combines TRBV5-1 with TRBJ2-7; tentative D call: TRBD2 (6 bases). V was shortened by 7 bases and J by 7 bases, with 24 bases between the two germline ends. This CDR3 has 15 residues. Germline V lookup: CDR1 SGHRS, CDR2 YFSETQ. The CDR3 reads CASSHGTDPPREQYF. The CDR3 coding sequence is TGCGCCAGCTCCCACGGGACTGACCCACCTCGGGAGCAGTACTTC.

This chain uses TRBV29-1 with TRBJ1-4; TRBD1 might be the D (6 bases). Trimming stripped 3 bases from V and 7 bases from J, with 15 bases between. This CDR3 is built from 14 residues. Per germline, CDR1 SQVTM and CDR2 ANQGSEA. CDR3 bases: TGCAGCGTTGAGCTAGACAGCAGGGGTGAAAAACTGTTTTTT. Translated, it gives CSVELDSRGEKLFF. Supplemented by reference TRBV29-1 and TRBJ1-4, the full variable domain reads SAVISQKPSRDICQRGTSLTIQCQVDSQVTMMFWYRQQPGQSLTLIATANQGSEATYESGFVIDKFPISRPNLTFSTLTVSNMSPEDSSIYLCSVELDSRGEKLFFGSGTQLSVL.

J is TRBJ2-6 and V is TRBV9; no clear D. The V gene lost 1 base and the J gene lost 2 bases, with 7 bases spanning the gap. The CDR3 sequence is 15 residues long. CDR1 and CDR2 (germline): SGDLS, YYNGEE. CDR3 loop: CASSVLGTGANVLTF. The CDR3 bases are TGTGCCAGCAGCGTATTAGGGACTGGGGCCAACGTCCTGACTTTC.

The chain combines TRBV11-2 with TRBJ2-1; 10 positions agree with TRBD2. From germline, CDR1 is SGHAT and CDR2 FQNNGV. The V segment lost 5 bases and the J segment 9 bases; nucleotides outside the gene matches: 13. This CDR3 region has 16 residues. The CDR3 sequence is CASSDPGLARKGEQFF. The CDR3 DNA reads as TGTGCCAGCAGCGACCCGGGACTAGCGAGGAAAGGTGAGCAGTTCTTC.

The chain recombines TRBV9 with TRBJ2-5; 7 bases align to TRBD1. CDR1 and CDR2 from the germline V gene are SGDLS and YYNGEE. The length of the CDR3 is 14 residues. After removal of 2 bases from V and 5 bases from J, the junction contained 6 bases not matched to a gene. CDR3 amino acids: CASSVTGTSETQYF. CDR3 DNA: TGTGCCAGCAGCGTGACAGGGACATCCGAGACCCAGTACTTC.

The chain employs TRBV5-1 and TRBJ2-1; 7 positions agree with TRBD1. Per the germline V gene, CDR1 is SGHRS and CDR2 is YFSETQ. V gave up 3 bases and J gave up 14 bases; unmatched junction bases: 11. The CDR3 is 13 amino acids. The CDR3 protein is CASSSGQVDNKFF. For the CDR3, the DNA is TGCGCCAGCAGCTCCGGACAGGTAGACAATAAGTTCTTC.

The CDR3 spells CASTPQGPGLGNSPLHF. The CDR3 DNA sequence: TGTGCCAGCACCCCCCAAGGGCCGGGACTGGGGAATTCACCCCTCCACTTT. This sequence joins TRBV2 and TRBJ1-6, with D perhaps matching TRBD1 (5 bases). The CDR3 runs 17 residues. The V end was cut by 7 bases, the J end by 7 bases, with 23 bases between. Germline assignment: CDR1 SNHLY and CDR2 FYNNEI.